The clone carrying this T cell receptor (beta chain) was found a few times. What it binds is not known. TCR beta cDNA libraries had unique molecular identifiers. TCRdb called the PCR reads again in MiXCR, with one record for every CDR3 protein. The data contain around 400,000 distinct CDR3 sequences, more than 30% of them seen just once; the ten biggest clones take up 7.6%. This specimen comes from a study of post-analysis software for immune sequencing data. Study-wide context: The cohort encompassed relapsing-remitting, secondary progressive and progressive-relapsing multiple sclerosis disease courses.

Study-level findings and limits: With TRBV5-6, TRBV5-1 and TRBV20-1 included, about 5 TRBV segments were more frequent in patients than in controls. F measure showed strong co-clustering of same-batch samples.

Germline values: CDR1 SGDLS, CDR2 YYNGEE. The CDR3 is 15 amino acids. The V and J ends lost 4 bases and 6 bases respectively, with 14 bases between them. What was sequenced was blood. The V and J genes are TRBV9 and TRBJ1-6; D is undetermined. This clonotype was sampled from a girl aged 2 to 10 with multiple sclerosis. The CDR3 sequence is CASSQDGLFNSPLHF. CDR3 nucleotide sequence: TGTGCCAGCAGCCAGGACGGACTCTTTAATTCACCCCTCCACTTT.